This entry features one T cell receptor (beta chain) sequence. What it binds is unknown. This sample stems from a study of CD8 T cells in ankylosing spondylitis. This CDR3 spans 16 amino acids. With V trimmed by 7 bases and J by 1 base, 7 bases remained unmatched. Study conclusions and caveats: A number of the motif variants had already been described in reactive arthritis synovial fluid and blood. Among TCR beta sequences, a motif of under ten highly homologous variants appeared characteristic of ankylosing spondylitis blood.

From the 5' RACE reads, TCRdb called clonotypes with MiXCR, one entry per CDR3 protein. The data hold some 840,000 distinct CDR3 sequences, with around 11% observed a single time. The clonotype comes from a male donor with ankylosing spondylitis. The chain carries TRBV12-3 or TRBV12-4 and TRBJ2-3; 11 nucleotides agree with TRBD1. What was sequenced was blood, either unsorted or a sorted T cell fraction (not recorded which). The CDR3 DNA reads TGTGCCAGCATTGAGGACAGGGGGCTAGGCACAGATACGCAGTATTTT. Protein product: CASIEDRGLGTDTQYF.